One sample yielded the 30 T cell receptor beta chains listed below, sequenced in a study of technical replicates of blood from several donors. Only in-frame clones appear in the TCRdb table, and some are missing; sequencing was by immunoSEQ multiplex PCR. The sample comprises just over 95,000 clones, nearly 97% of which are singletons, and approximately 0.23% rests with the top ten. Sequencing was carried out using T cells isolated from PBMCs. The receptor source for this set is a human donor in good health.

The CDR3 is CASSLVADSNQPQHF. The DNA of the CDR3 is TGTGCCAGCAGCTTAGTGGCAGATAGCAATCAGCCCCAGCATTTT. The V gene is TRBV5-5, the J gene TRBJ1-5; D is undetermined. Germline values: CDR1 SGHKS, CDR2 YYEKEE (reference sequence). CDR3 length equals 15 residues. V was trimmed by 2 bases and J by 0 bases, leaving 9 bases between them.

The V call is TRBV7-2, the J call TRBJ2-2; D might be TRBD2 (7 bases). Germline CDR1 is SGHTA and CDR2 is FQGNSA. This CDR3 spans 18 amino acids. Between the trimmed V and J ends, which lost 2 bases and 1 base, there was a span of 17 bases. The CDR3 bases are TGTGCCAGCAGCTTAAGAGCGGGGACACACTTGAACACCGGGGAGCTGTTTTTT. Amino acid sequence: CASSLRAGTHLNTGELFF. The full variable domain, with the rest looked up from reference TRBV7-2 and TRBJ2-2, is GAGVSQSPSNKVTEKGKDVELRCDPISGHTALYWYRQSLGQGLEFLIYFQGNSAPDKSGLPSDRFSAERTGGSVSTLTIQRTQQEDSAVYLCASSLRAGTHLNTGELFFGEGSRLTVL.

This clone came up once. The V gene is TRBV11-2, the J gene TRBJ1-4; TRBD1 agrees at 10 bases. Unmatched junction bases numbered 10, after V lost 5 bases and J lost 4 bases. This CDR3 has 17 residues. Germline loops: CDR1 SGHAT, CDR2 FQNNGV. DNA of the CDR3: TGTGCCAGCAGCCTAGCCGGGACAGGGGCCTTTAATGAAAAACTGTTTTTT. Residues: CASSLAGTGAFNEKLFF.

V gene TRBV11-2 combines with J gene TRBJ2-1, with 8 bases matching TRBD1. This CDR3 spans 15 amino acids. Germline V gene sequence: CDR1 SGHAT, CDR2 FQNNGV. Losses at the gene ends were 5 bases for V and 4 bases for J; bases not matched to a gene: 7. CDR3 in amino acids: CASSATTGEYNEQFF. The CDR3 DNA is TGTGCCAGCAGCGCAACGACAGGGGAATACAATGAGCAGTTCTTC.

CDR3 DNA: TGTGCCAGCAGTGCGCCGGGACAGGCCGCTTTCTTT. It translates to CASSAPGQAAFF. The gene calls are TRBV2 and TRBJ1-1; 8 nucleotides align to TRBD1. V shed 4 bases and J 11 bases; nucleotides not matched to a gene: 6. CDR3 length equals 12 residues. The germline gives CDR1 SNHLY, CDR2 FYNNEI.

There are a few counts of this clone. The CDR3 spells CASSISIFGRLNTEAFF. The CDR3 nucleotides read TGTGCCAGTAGTATCTCAATTTTTGGGCGCTTAAACACTGAAGCTTTCTTT. This rearrangement joins TRBV19 to TRBJ1-1; D unresolved. Germline CDR1 is LNHDA and CDR2 is SQIVND (reference sequence). The CDR3 totals 17 residues. V lost 3 bases to trimming and J lost 2 bases, with 19 bases between them.

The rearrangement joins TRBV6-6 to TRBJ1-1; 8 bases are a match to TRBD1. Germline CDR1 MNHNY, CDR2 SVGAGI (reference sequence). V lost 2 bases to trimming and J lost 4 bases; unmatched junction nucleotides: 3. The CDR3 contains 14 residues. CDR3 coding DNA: TGTGCCAGCAGTTACGGACAGGGTTCCACTGAAGCTTTCTTT. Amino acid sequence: CASSYGQGSTEAFF.

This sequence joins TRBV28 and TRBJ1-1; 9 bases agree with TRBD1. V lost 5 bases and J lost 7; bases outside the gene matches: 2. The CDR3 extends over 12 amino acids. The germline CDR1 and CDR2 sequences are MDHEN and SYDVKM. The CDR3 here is CASSQGQGEAFF. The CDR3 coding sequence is TGTGCCAGCAGTCAGGGACAGGGTGAAGCTTTCTTT.

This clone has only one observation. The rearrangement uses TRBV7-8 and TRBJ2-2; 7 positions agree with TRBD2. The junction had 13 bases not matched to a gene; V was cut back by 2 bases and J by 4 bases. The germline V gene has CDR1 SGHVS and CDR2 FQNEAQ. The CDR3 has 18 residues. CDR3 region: CASSLFSLGAGVTGELFF. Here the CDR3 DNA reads TGTGCCAGCAGCTTATTCTCGCTCGGGGCGGGGGTCACCGGGGAGCTGTTTTTT.

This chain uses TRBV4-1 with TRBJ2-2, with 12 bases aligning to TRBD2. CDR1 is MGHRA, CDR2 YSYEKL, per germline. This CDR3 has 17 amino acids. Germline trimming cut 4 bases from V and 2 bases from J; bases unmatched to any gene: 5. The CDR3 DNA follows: TGCGCCAGCAGCCTAGGACTAGCGGGACTAAACACCGGGGAGCTGTTTTTT. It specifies CASSLGLAGLNTGELFF.

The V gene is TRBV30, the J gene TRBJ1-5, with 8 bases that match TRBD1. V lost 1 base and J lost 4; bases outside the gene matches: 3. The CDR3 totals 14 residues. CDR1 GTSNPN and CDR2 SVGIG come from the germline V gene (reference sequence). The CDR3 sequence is CAWSAGTGNQPQHF. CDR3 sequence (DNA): TGTGCCTGGAGTGCCGGGACAGGTAATCAGCCCCAGCATTTT. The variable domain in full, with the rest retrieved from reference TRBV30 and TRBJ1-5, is SQTIHQWPATLVQPVGSPLSLECTVEGTSNPNLYWYRQAAGRGLQLLFYSVGIGQISSEVPQNLSASRPQDRQFILSSKKLLLSDSGFYLCAWSAGTGNQPQHFGDGTRLSIL.

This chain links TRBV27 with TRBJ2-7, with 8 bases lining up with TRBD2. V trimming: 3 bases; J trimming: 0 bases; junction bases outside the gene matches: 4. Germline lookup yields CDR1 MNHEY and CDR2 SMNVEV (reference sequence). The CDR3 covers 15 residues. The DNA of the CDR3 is TGTGCCAGCAGTTTCGGCGGGGGGAGCTCCTACGAGCAGTACTTC. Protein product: CASSFGGGSSYEQYF.

The CDR3 nucleotides are TGTGCCAGCAGTTATACCCAGGGGACAGATACGCAGTATTTT. This translates into CASSYTQGTDTQYF. J is TRBJ2-3 and V is TRBV6-5; TRBD1 might be the D (6 bases). Trimming removed 3 bases from V and 3 bases from J, with 10 bases in between. The CDR3 contains 14 residues. CDR1 and CDR2 (germline): MNHEY, SVGAGI.

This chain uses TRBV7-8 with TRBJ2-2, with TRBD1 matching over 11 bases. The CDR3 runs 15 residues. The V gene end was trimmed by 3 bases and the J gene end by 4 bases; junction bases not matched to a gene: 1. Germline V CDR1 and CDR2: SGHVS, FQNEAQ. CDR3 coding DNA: TGTGCCAGCAGCTTGGACAGGGGGCTCACCGGGGAGCTGTTTTTT. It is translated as CASSLDRGLTGELFF.

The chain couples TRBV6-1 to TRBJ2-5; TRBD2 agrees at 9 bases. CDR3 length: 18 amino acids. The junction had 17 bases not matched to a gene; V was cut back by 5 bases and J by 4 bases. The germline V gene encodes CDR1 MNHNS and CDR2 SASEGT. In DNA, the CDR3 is TGTGCCAGCAGTCAAGGACTAGCGACACGACCCTCTCGAGAGACCCAGTACTTC. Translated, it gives CASSQGLATRPSRETQYF.

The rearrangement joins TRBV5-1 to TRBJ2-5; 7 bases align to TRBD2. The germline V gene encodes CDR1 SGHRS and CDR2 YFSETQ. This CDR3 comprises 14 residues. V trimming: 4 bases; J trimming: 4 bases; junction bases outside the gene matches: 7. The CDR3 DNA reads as TGCGCCAGCAGCGGCGGGGGAGTGCGAGAGACCCAGTACTTC. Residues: CASSGGGVRETQYF.

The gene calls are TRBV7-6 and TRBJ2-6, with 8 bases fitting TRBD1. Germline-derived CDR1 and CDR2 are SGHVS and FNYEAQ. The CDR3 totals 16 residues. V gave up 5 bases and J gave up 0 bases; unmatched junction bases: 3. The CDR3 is CASSRTGFSGANVLTF. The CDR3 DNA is TGTGCCAGCAGCCGGACAGGGTTCTCTGGGGCCAACGTCCTGACTTTC.

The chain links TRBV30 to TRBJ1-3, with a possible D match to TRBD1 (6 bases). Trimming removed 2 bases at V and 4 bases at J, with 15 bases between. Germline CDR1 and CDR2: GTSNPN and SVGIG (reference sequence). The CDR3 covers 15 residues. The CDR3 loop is CAWSFQTGGGNTIYF. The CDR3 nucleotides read TGTGCCTGGAGTTTCCAGACAGGCGGGGGAAACACCATATATTTT. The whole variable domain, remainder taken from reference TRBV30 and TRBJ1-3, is SQTIHQWPATLVQPVGSPLSLECTVEGTSNPNLYWYRQAAGRGLQLLFYSVGIGQISSEVPQNLSASRPQDRQFILSSKKLLLSDSGFYLCAWSFQTGGGNTIYFGEGSWLTVV.

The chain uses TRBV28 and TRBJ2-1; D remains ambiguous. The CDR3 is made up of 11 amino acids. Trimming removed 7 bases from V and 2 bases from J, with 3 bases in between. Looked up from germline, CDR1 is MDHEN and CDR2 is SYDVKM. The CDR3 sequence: CASNTYNEQFF. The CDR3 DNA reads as TGTGCCAGCAACACCTACAATGAGCAGTTCTTC.

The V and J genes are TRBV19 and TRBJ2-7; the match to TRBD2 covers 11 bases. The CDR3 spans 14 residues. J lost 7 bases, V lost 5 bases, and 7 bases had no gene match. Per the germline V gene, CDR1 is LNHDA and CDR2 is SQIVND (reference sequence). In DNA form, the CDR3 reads TGTGCCAGTAGTTCACTAGCGGGGGCCGGAGAGCAGTACTTC. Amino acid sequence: CASSSLAGAGEQYF.

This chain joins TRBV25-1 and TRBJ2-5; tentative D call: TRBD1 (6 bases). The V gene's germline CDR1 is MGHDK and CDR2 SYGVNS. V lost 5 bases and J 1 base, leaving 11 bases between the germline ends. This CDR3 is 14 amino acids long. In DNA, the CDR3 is TGTGCCAGCAGTACTCAAGGGGGCCAAGAGACCCAGTACTTC. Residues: CASSTQGGQETQYF.

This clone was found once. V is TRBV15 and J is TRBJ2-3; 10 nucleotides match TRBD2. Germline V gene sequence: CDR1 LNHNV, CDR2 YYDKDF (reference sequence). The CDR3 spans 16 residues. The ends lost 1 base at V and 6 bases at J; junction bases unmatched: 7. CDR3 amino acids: CATSRVGSGGPDTQYF. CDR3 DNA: TGTGCCACCAGCAGAGTGGGTAGCGGGGGGCCGGATACGCAGTATTTT.

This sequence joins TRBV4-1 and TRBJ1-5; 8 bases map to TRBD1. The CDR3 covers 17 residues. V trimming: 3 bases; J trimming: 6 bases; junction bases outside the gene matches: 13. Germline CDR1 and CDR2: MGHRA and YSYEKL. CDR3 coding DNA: TGCGCCAGCAGCCAGACACCAAAGGACAGGGTGGTTCAGCCCCAGCATTTT. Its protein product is CASSQTPKDRVVQPQHF.

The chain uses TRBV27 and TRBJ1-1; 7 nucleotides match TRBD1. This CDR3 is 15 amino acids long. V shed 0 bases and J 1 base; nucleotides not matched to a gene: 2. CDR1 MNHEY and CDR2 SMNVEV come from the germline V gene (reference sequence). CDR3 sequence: CASSLSDRRNTEAFF. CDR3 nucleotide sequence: TGTGCCAGCAGTTTATCGGACAGGCGGAACACTGAAGCTTTCTTT.

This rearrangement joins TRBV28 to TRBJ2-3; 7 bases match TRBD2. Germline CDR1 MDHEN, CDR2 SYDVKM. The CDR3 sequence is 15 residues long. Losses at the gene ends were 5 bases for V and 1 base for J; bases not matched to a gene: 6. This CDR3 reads CASSGGVRGTDTQYF. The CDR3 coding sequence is TGTGCCAGCAGTGGGGGGGTCCGCGGCACAGATACGCAGTATTTT.

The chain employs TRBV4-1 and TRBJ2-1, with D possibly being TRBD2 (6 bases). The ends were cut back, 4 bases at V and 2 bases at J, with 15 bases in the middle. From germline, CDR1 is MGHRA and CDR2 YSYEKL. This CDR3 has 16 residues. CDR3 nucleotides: TGCGCCAGCAGCCCACGAAGGCTAGCGACCTACAATGAGCAGTTCTTC. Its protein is CASSPRRLATYNEQFF.

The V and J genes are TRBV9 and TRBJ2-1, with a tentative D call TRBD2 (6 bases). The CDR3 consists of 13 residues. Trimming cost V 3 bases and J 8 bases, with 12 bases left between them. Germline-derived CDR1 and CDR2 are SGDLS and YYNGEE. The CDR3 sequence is CASSAPRDYEQFF. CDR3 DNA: TGTGCCAGCAGCGCCCCTAGGGACTATGAGCAGTTCTTC.

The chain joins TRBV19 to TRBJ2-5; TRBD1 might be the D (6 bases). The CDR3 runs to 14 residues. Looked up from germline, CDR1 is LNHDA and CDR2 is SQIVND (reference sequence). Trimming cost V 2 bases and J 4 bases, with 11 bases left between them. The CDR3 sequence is CASSILGQLETQYF. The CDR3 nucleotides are TGTGCCAGTAGTATACTGGGACAACTAGAGACCCAGTACTTC.

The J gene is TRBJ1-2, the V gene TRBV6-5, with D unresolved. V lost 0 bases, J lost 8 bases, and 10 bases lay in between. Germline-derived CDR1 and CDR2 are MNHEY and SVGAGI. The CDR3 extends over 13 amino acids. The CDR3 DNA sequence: TGTGCCAGCAGTTACTCGATCGAGCGGGGCTACACCTTC. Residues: CASSYSIERGYTF.

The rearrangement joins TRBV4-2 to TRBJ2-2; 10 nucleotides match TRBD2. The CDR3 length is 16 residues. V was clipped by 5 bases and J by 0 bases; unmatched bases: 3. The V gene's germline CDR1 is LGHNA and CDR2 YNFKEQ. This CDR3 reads CASSEAGGANTGELFF. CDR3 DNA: TGTGCCAGCAGCGAAGCGGGAGGGGCGAACACCGGGGAGCTGTTTTTT.